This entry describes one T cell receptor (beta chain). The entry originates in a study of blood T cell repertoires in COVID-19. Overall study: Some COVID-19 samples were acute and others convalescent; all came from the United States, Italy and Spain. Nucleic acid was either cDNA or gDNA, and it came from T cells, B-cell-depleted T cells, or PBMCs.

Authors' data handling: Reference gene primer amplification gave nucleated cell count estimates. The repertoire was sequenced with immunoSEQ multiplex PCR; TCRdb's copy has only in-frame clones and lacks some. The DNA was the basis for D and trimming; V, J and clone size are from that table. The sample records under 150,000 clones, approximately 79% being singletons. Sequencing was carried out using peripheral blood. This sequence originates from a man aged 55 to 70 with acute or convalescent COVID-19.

CDR3 DNA: TGTGCCAGCAGCCCAGGGGAGTTCGAGCAGTACTTC. This translates into CASSPGEFEQYF. The V gene is TRBV5-6, the J gene TRBJ2-7; possibly TRBD1 for D (6 bases). Germline V gives CDR1 SGHDT, CDR2 YYEEEE. The V end was cut by 4 bases, the J end by 6 bases, with 11 bases between. CDR3 size: 12 residues.